This T cell receptor beta chain was retrieved from a study of T cell responses to AZD1222 COVID-19 vaccine. Study summary: Second-dose groups at about 4 or about 12 weeks were pooled. Study-level findings and limits: Distributed over spike, vaccine-associated CD4 TCRs predominated at 160-218 and 743-854. Among the donors, most were white British and more were female, and clonal diversity was possibly underestimated. AZD1222 recipients seropositive at baseline numbered only 5 or 6.

Libraries were prepared by immunoSEQ multiplex PCR; TCRdb keeps only in-frame clonotypes and omits some of them. The sample lists about 120,000 clones, around 90% occurring once. V lost 3 bases, J lost 1 base, and 9 bases lay in between. CDR1 and CDR2 (germline): MGHDK, SYGVNS. The CDR3 totals 15 residues. Regarding this clone: The antigen is unknown.

The rearrangement links TRBV25-1 to TRBJ2-2, with D uncertain. Sequencing was performed on peripheral blood, taken on day 0 of AZD1222 vaccination. The sequence derives from an adult in good health. The CDR3 region has the DNA TGTGCCAGCAGTGACCCCCGGTTGAACACCGGGGAGCTGTTTTTT. As protein: CASSDPRLNTGELFF. Complete variable domain (other parts from reference TRBV25-1 and TRBJ2-2): EADIYQTPRYLVIGTGKKITLECSQTMGHDKMYWYQQDPGMELHLIHYSYGVNSTEKGDLSSESTVSRIRTEHFPLTLESARPSHTSQYLCASSDPRLNTGELFFGEGSRLTVL.